This T cell receptor (beta chain) stems from a study of T cells in Graves' hyperthyroidism and ophthalmopathy. RNA transcripts yielded amplified TCR beta CDR3 regions. HTBI primers drove first-round RT-PCR of the TCR CDR3. One entry per CDR3 protein results from TCRdb running MiXCR on the multiplex PCR reads. The table includes about 460,000 distinct CDR3 sequences, 20% to 25% detected once. The CDR3 spans 12 residues. The V gene lost 1 base and the J gene lost 7 bases, with 8 bases spanning the gap. Germline V gene data show CDR1 as SGHDT and CDR2 as YYEEEE. The TCR was taken from an older woman with Graves' ophthalmopathy. Sequencing input: blood. This rearrangement joins TRBV5-6 to TRBJ1-2; D is undetermined. The CDR3 protein is CASSLLVGGYTF. The CDR3 DNA sequence: TGTGCCAGCAGCTTGTTAGTGGGTGGCTACACCTTC.